This T cell receptor (beta chain) is from a study of blood T cell repertoires in COVID-19 (dated by TCRdb to between 2020 and 2021). Background for the entire study: Collaborator samples came from the United States, Italy and Spain and covered acute and convalescent phases of COVID-19. A freely available public database, intended as a resource for researchers studying the immune response to SARS-CoV-2, is where the repertoires were released. The material from the prospective study consisted of cDNA or gDNA derived from T cells, B-cell-depleted T cells, or PBMCs. Samples were obtained from the ongoing ImmuneRACE study (first 160 participants) and from 1,254 subjects provided by 6 global collaborators. Nearly every sample came with metadata listing a de-identified subject ID, COVID-19 status, age in years and sex. Deeply sampled blood TCRbeta repertoires from subjects exposed to, actively infected with, or recovered from COVID-19 were included in the dataset. Where HLA class I and class II types were available, the types were taken from metadata supplied by the sample provider, not from assay-based typing.

The collaborating institutions used their own protocols to collect whole blood in K2EDTA tubes. For TCRbeta analysis, collaborators shipped samples in one of three forms: frozen whole blood, isolated PBMCs, or DNA extracted from either of those sample types. V is clipped by 1 base and J by 5 bases, and the sequence between their germline boundaries is 11 bases long. CDR1 and CDR2, per the germline V gene (reference sequence), are LGHDT and YNNKEL. Measured from the cysteine to the phenylalanine, the CDR3 is 14 residues long. Just the 42-base CDR3 DNA is kept, in frame starting at base 1. The immunoSEQ Assay, a bias-controlled multiplex PCR, was used to amplify TCRbeta CDR3 regions from genomic DNA. The paper's processing steps were these. The number of nucleated cells in each sample was estimated from the amplification of reference gene primers within the assay. To quantify the absolute abundance of each unique TCRbeta CDR3 rearrangement, sequence reads were collapsed and filtered. Productive Simpson clonality was computed per sample as the square root of Simpson's diversity index over productive rearrangements. TCRdb obtained this table from immuneACCESS and retained in-frame rearrangements with V and J assigned. These tables miss some clones; where compared with another copy, unresolved V genes account for less than half of the shortfall, and the remainder is unexplained. For V, J and clone size, that table is used; D and trimming come from the DNA. The sample table holds around 340,000 clones, of which 65% to 85% were seen once. The ten largest account for under 3% of the sample.

Overall results and qualifications from the work: Clinical and demographic metadata were provided uncurated, with the amount varying by source and participant.

This clone showed up just once. Its antigen is still unknown. Base qualities were left out, and no much larger clone turns up one base away. Recombination linked TRBV3-1 (or the pseudogene TRBV3-2) to TRBJ2-5, with a tentative D gene TRBD2 over 6 matching bases. The source of this sequence is a man under 40 with active or convalescent COVID-19. The sequenced sample consisted of peripheral blood. The CDR3 protein sequence reads: CASSQVASVETQYF. The DNA sequence follows: TGTGCCAGCAGCCAAGTAGCTAGCGTGGAGACCCAGTACTTC.